This TCR beta chain comes out of a study of blood T cell repertoires in COVID-19 (dated by TCRdb to about 2020). Broadly, across the study: Samples from collaborators originated in the United States, Italy and Spain and spanned both the acute and convalescent phases of COVID-19. The material from the prospective study consisted of cDNA or gDNA derived from T cells, B-cell-depleted T cells, or PBMCs. Subjects who had been exposed to COVID-19, were actively infected with it, or had recovered from it provided the deeply sampled blood TCRbeta repertoires that made up the dataset. The repertoires were released in a freely available public database meant as a resource for research on the immune response to SARS-CoV-2. Samples were obtained from the ongoing ImmuneRACE study (first 160 participants) and from 1,254 subjects provided by 6 global collaborators. The sample metadata nearly always contained a de-identified subject ID, COVID-19 status, age in years and sex. Where HLA class I and class II types were available, the types were taken from metadata supplied by the sample provider, not from assay-based typing. Paper-wide results and their limitations: The amount of clinical and demographic metadata varied by source and participant and was provided uncurated.

The CDR3 spans 16 residues, from the cysteine through the phenylalanine. Just the 48-base CDR3 DNA is kept, in frame starting at base 1. Looking up the germline V gene (reference sequence) yields CDR1 LNHDA and CDR2 SQIVND. Trimmed from V: 5 bases; trimmed from J: 5 bases; junction bases lacking a gene match: 11. Whole blood was collected in K2EDTA tubes by collaborating institutions according to the institutions' own protocols. For TCRbeta analysis, collaborators shipped samples as frozen whole blood, isolated PBMCs, or DNA extracted from either of those sample types. Remarks on this clone: The antigen this receptor binds is unknown. The sample holds no much larger clone one base away, and base qualities are not on file.

TCRbeta CDR3 regions were amplified from genomic DNA by means of the immunoSEQ Assay, a bias-controlled multiplex PCR. Processing in the source paper ran as follows. The number of nucleated cells in each sample was estimated by amplification of reference gene primers within the assay. Sequence reads were collapsed and filtered to measure the absolute abundance of every unique TCRbeta CDR3 rearrangement. For each sample, productive Simpson clonality was calculated as the square root of Simpson's diversity index over productive rearrangements. In its TCRdb copy, this immuneACCESS table keeps in-frame sequences only and misses some clones. Where compared with another copy, unresolved V genes explain less than half of these, and the others have no known cause. The DNA gave D and trimming, while V, J and clone size come from that table. A total of over 100,000 clones appear in this sample, approximately 90% of them only once. 1.1% of the sample belongs to the ten largest clones.

This receptor chain uses TRBV19 and TRBJ1-4, with TRBD1 matching 7 junction bases. The TCR comes from a human donor in a cohort sampled during active COVID-19. The sequenced sample consisted of peripheral blood. This receptor has the CDR3 CASSPYRGSANEKLFF. At the DNA level, the sequence is TGTGCCAGTAGTCCCTACAGGGGCAGTGCAAATGAAAAACTGTTTTTT.